Presented here are 22 T cell receptor beta chains from one specimen sequenced in a study of shared clonotypes between healthy human individuals. Only in-frame clones appear in the TCRdb table, and some are missing; sequencing was by immunoSEQ multiplex PCR. The sample includes roughly 1,500,000 clones, 98% to 99% of them seen just once. The material sequenced was naive CD4+ T cells sorted from blood. Regarding subset: CD45RA+ positively selected. The receptor set was obtained from a man aged 30 to 39 in good health.

CDR3 coding DNA: TGTGCCAGCAGCTTAGCGCCCACAGATACGCAGTATTTT. It specifies CASSLAPTDTQYF. The chain has TRBV7-7 and TRBJ2-3; D is unresolved. Trimming shortened V by 0 bases and J by 2 bases, and 3 bases separated the two germline ends. This CDR3 is built from 13 residues. Germline lookup yields CDR1 SSHAT and CDR2 FNYEAQ (reference sequence).

This chain joins TRBV7-8 and TRBJ1-1; D may be TRBD1 (5 bases). V was cut by 5 bases and J by 5 bases, with 12 bases left in between. The CDR3 totals 13 residues. Germline assignment: CDR1 SGHVS and CDR2 FQNEAQ. This chain's CDR3 is CASSVNGGTEAFF. CDR3 nucleotide sequence: TGTGCCAGCAGCGTAAACGGGGGAACTGAAGCTTTCTTT.

The rearrangement joins TRBV29-1 to TRBJ2-3; 11 nucleotides match TRBD1. The V and J ends lost 6 bases and 2 bases, in that order; junction bases with no gene match: 13. Germline CDR1 SQVTM, CDR2 ANQGSEA. The CDR3 consists of 17 residues. DNA for the CDR3: TGCAGCGTGGACAATCCCCCGGGACAGGGGGACACAGATACGCAGTATTTT. This codes for CSVDNPPGQGDTDTQYF.

The rearrangement uses TRBV7-2 and TRBJ2-1; the match to TRBD1 covers 12 bases. The CDR3 is 16 amino acids. The V gene end was trimmed by 7 bases and the J gene end by 6 bases; junction bases not matched to a gene: 10. Germline-derived CDR1 and CDR2 are SGHTA and FQGNSA. Here the CDR3 reads CASIEPGTGGFNEQFF. In nucleotides, the CDR3 is TGTGCCAGCATCGAACCCGGGACAGGGGGCTTCAATGAGCAGTTCTTC. The complete variable domain, with remaining parts taken from reference TRBV7-2 and TRBJ2-1, reads GAGVSQSPSNKVTEKGKDVELRCDPISGHTALYWYRQSLGQGLEFLIYFQGNSAPDKSGLPSDRFSAERTGGSVSTLTIQRTQQEDSAVYLCASIEPGTGGFNEQFFGPGTRLTVL.

This clone was seen only once. The rearrangement links TRBV13 to TRBJ2-1; D call uncertain. CDR1 is PRHDT and CDR2 is FYEKMQ in the germline V gene (reference sequence). V dropped 2 bases and J dropped 0 bases, with 14 bases sitting between them. The CDR3 length is 17 residues. The CDR3 region has the DNA TGTGCCAGCAGCTTACCAAAGCCAAAGAGCTCCTACAATGAGCAGTTCTTC. Its translation is CASSLPKPKSSYNEQFF. Full variable domain (missing parts from reference TRBV13 and TRBJ2-1): AAGVIQSPRHLIKEKRETATLKCYPIPRHDTVYWYQQGPGQDPQFLISFYEKMQSDKGSIPDRFSAQQFSDYHSELNMSSLELGDSALYFCASSLPKPKSSYNEQFFGPGTRLTVL.

Comments on this clone: The sample holds other DNA sequences that translate to the same CDR3. The chain couples TRBV18 to TRBJ2-1; TRBD2 might be the D (5 bases). V was shortened by 6 bases and J by 0 bases, with 12 bases between the two germline ends. Per germline, CDR1 KGHSH and CDR2 LQKENI. The CDR3 runs to 15 residues. As DNA, the CDR3 is TGTGCCAGCTCCCCGCCGGGGAGCTCCTACAATGAGCAGTTCTTC. As protein: CASSPPGSSYNEQFF.

The chain joins TRBV7-8 to TRBJ2-7; D gene ambiguous. The V gene lost 4 bases and the J gene lost 2 bases, with 6 bases spanning the gap. The CDR3 spans 12 residues. CDR1 SGHVS and CDR2 FQNEAQ come from the germline V gene. The CDR3 DNA is TGTGCCAGCAGCTCCCGCCCCTACGAGCAGTACTTC. Its translation is CASSSRPYEQYF. Full variable domain (remainder filled in from reference TRBV7-8 and TRBJ2-7): GAGVSQSPRYKVAKRGQDVALRCDPISGHVSLFWYQQALGQGPEFLTYFQNEAQLDKSGLPSDRFFAERPEGSVSTLKIQRTQQEDSAVYLCASSSRPYEQYFGPGTRLTVT.

The chain has TRBV28 and TRBJ1-5, with 10 nucleotides matching TRBD1. The CDR3 totals 17 residues. V lost 5 bases and J lost 1; bases outside the gene matches: 8. CDR1 is MDHEN, CDR2 SYDVKM, per germline. The CDR3 here is CASSLRQGAGSNQPQHF. In DNA, the CDR3 is TGTGCCAGCAGTCTCCGACAGGGGGCGGGAAGCAATCAGCCCCAGCATTTT. Full variable domain (outside the CDR3, taken from reference TRBV28 and TRBJ1-5): DVKVTQSSRYLVKRTGEKVFLECVQDMDHENMFWYRQDPGLGLRLIYFSYDVKMKEKGDIPEGYSVSREKKERFSLILESASTNQTSMYLCASSLRQGAGSNQPQHFGDGTRLSIL.

The J gene is TRBJ2-1, the V gene TRBV5-1, with D possibly being TRBD1 (5 bases). Looked up from germline, CDR1 is SGHRS and CDR2 is YFSETQ. The germline V and J ends were trimmed by 0 bases and 0 bases, with 13 bases remaining between them. There are 17 residues in the CDR3. Here the CDR3 reads CASSLGDGGASYNEQFF. As DNA, the CDR3 is TGCGCCAGCAGCTTGGGGGATGGTGGGGCCTCCTACAATGAGCAGTTCTTC.

On this clone: Different DNA sequences within this sample yield the same CDR3. J is TRBJ2-2 and V is TRBV9; a weak D match, TRBD2 (5 bases). V gave up 0 bases and J gave up 5 bases, with 11 bases separating them. Germline V gene sequence: CDR1 SGDLS, CDR2 YYNGEE. The CDR3 is 15 residues long. CDR3 loop: CASSVATGNTGELFF. In DNA, the CDR3 is TGTGCCAGCAGCGTAGCTACGGGGAATACCGGGGAGCTGTTTTTT.

V gene TRBV5-1 combines with J gene TRBJ2-2; D call uncertain. V was pared by 0 bases and J by 11 bases, with 8 bases between. Germline V gene sequence: CDR1 SGHRS, CDR2 YFSETQ. The CDR3 loop spans 12 amino acids. DNA of the CDR3: TGCGCCAGCAGCTTGGGCCCGCGTGAGCTGTTTTTT. Its translation: CASSLGPRELFF.

This chain links TRBV29-1 with TRBJ2-7; tentative D call: TRBD1 (6 bases). Germline V lookup: CDR1 SQVTM, CDR2 ANQGSEA. V lost 7 bases, J lost 0 bases, and 13 bases lay in between. The CDR3 covers 13 residues. CDR3 bases: TGCAGCGGGATCGGACAGAGCTCCTACGAGCAGTACTTC. Protein sequence: CSGIGQSSYEQYF.

This chain links TRBV5-1 with TRBJ1-1; no clear D gene. The CDR3 length is 13 residues. The ends were cut back, 3 bases at V and 1 base at J, with 7 bases in the middle. Per germline, CDR1 SGHRS and CDR2 YFSETQ. The CDR3 protein is CASSSLGNTEAFF. CDR3 sequence (DNA): TGCGCCAGCAGCTCCTTAGGGAACACTGAAGCTTTCTTT.

The sample holds one count of this clone. The chain combines TRBV5-6 with TRBJ2-5; D may be TRBD1 (6 bases). The CDR3 totals 14 residues. V was shortened by 4 bases and J by 4 bases, with 14 bases between the two germline ends. Germline CDR1 is SGHDT and CDR2 is YYEEEE. CDR3 nucleotide sequence: TGTGCCAGCAGCGGGGGCCTTTCAGGAGAGACCCAGTACTTC. Translation gives CASSGGLSGETQYF.

The chain employs TRBV7-9 and TRBJ2-7, with 7 bases lining up with TRBD1. Looked up from germline, CDR1 is SEHNR and CDR2 is FQNEAQ (reference sequence). The CDR3 extends over 14 amino acids. V dropped 1 base and J dropped 3; count of bases not matched to a gene: 3. CDR3 sequence: CASSLEPGGYEQYF. The CDR3 DNA reads TGTGCCAGCAGCTTAGAACCAGGGGGCTACGAGCAGTACTTC.

This clone was observed a single time. Within the sample, other DNA sequences also encode this same CDR3. The chain recombines TRBV19 with TRBJ2-7, with D maybe TRBD1 (6 bases). The V gene's germline CDR1 is LNHDA and CDR2 SQIVND (reference sequence). V lost 4 bases and J lost 3, with 13 bases in between. This CDR3 region has 14 residues. CDR3: CASSRTGTNYEQYF. The CDR3, as DNA: TGTGCCAGTAGTAGGACCGGGACAAACTACGAGCAGTACTTC. The variable domain in full, completed from reference TRBV19 and TRBJ2-7, reads DGGITQSPKYLFRKEGQNVTLSCEQNLNHDAMYWYRQDPGQGLRLIYYSQIVNDFQKGDIAEGYSVSREKKESFPLTVTSAQKNPTAFYLCASSRTGTNYEQYFGPGTRLTVT.

The chain has TRBV6-1 and TRBJ2-7; D possibly matches TRBD1 or TRBD2 (5 bases each). Trimming removed 6 bases at V and 11 bases at J, with 20 bases between. CDR1 is MNHNS and CDR2 is SASEGT in the germline V gene. There are 13 residues in the CDR3. CDR3 sequence reads: CASRPTVGVAEYF. The CDR3 DNA reads as TGTGCCAGCAGACCCACGGTGGGGGTCGCGGAGTACTTC.

This clone came up once. J is TRBJ2-1 and V is TRBV7-9; tentatively, D is TRBD2 (5 bases). V gave up 4 bases and J gave up 8 bases, with 12 bases separating them. This CDR3 region has 13 residues. Germline V lookup: CDR1 SEHNR, CDR2 FQNEAQ (reference sequence). For the CDR3, the DNA is TGTGCCAGCAGCTACGGGGTCCAGGATGAGCAGTTCTTC. It specifies CASSYGVQDEQFF.

The rearrangement uses TRBV7-2 and TRBJ2-3; D is tentatively TRBD1 or TRBD2 (5 bases each). The CDR3 totals 15 residues. The germline CDR1 and CDR2 sequences are SGHTA and FQGNSA. V dropped 1 base and J dropped 3 bases, with 11 bases sitting between them. CDR3 DNA: TGTGCCAGCAGCTTAGATAGGAGGACAACAGATACGCAGTATTTT. Protein sequence: CASSLDRRTTDTQYF.

The J gene is TRBJ1-5, the V gene TRBV28, with unresolved D. Trimming removed 6 bases at V and 5 bases at J, with 11 bases between. The CDR3 is 13 residues long. From germline, CDR1 is MDHEN and CDR2 SYDVKM. The CDR3 here is CASRSSRHQPQHF. The CDR3, as DNA: TGTGCCAGCAGGTCCTCCAGGCATCAGCCCCAGCATTTT.

The rearrangement uses TRBV18 and TRBJ2-5; 8 positions agree with TRBD2. V was pared by 2 bases and J by 5 bases, with 4 bases of the junction left unmatched. This CDR3 is built from 14 residues. Germline V gene lookup returns CDR1 KGHSH and CDR2 LQKENI. CDR3 bases: TGTGCCAGCTCACCATGGGCTAGCGGGGAGACCCAGTACTTC. It yields the protein CASSPWASGETQYF.

This chain uses TRBV7-2 with TRBJ2-5; 7 bases agree with TRBD2. CDR1 and CDR2 from the germline V gene are SGHTA and FQGNSA. This CDR3 spans 15 amino acids. V was pared by 2 bases and J by 6 bases, with 9 bases of the junction left unmatched. The CDR3 protein is CASSLQIAGIQTQYF. Here the CDR3 DNA reads TGTGCCAGCAGCTTACAAATAGCGGGTATCCAGACCCAGTACTTC.